This T cell receptor (beta chain) was profiled in a study of blood T cell repertoires in COVID-19. About the study: Donors in the United States, Italy and Spain gave samples during acute or convalescent COVID-19. In each case, the material was cDNA or gDNA derived from T cells, B-cell-depleted T cells, or PBMCs.

From germline, CDR1 is SGHRS and CDR2 YFSETQ. The CDR3 is made up of 13 amino acids. V dropped 4 bases and J dropped 7 bases, with 14 bases sitting between them. In the original processing: Nucleated cell number was recorded as an estimate derived from reference gene primer amplification. Produced via immunoSEQ multiplex PCR; TCRdb's table is partial and in-frame only. The DNA gave D and trimming, while V, J and clone size come from that table. This sample has about 120,000 clones, with 85% to 90% found just once. The gene calls are TRBV5-1 and TRBJ1-2; the D is unclear. The sequenced sample consisted of peripheral blood. This clonotype originated in a man in his sixties or seventies who had recovered from COVID-19. CDR3 DNA: TGCGCCAGCAGCCCATCGGACTCGGGTGGCTACACCTTC. Translated, it gives CASSPSDSGGYTF.